This T cell receptor (beta chain) was captured by sequencing in a study of cytotoxic CD8 clonotypes in ibrutinib-treated CLL. Study at large: Once treatment had gone on for a median of approximately 11 months, range 6 to 36, response samples were drawn.

With cryopreserved PBMCs as the source, roughly 2 micrograms of genomic DNA went to TCR beta libraries. The V and J ends lost 3 bases and 6 bases, in that order; junction bases with no gene match: 11. Germline V gene sequence: CDR1 MNHEY, CDR2 SVGAGI. The CDR3 runs to 15 residues. Assay used: immunoSEQ multiplex PCR; TCRdb lists only in-frame clones, some missing. The sample includes 30,000 or so clones, around 60% of them seen just once. Source: PBMCs, taken before ibrutinib treatment. The rearrangement uses TRBV6-5 and TRBJ2-7; 7 positions match TRBD1. This TCR was recovered from a human donor with chronic lymphocytic leukemia. The CDR3 bases are TGTGCCAGCAGTTATAAGGGCAGGGGGTACCTCGAGCAGTACTTC. It codes for CASSYKGRGYLEQYF.